The present T cell receptor (beta chain) was sequenced within a study of cytomegalovirus exposure and HLA in healthy donors. 60 Vbeta and 13 Jbeta primers were used in PCR. This table comes from immunoSEQ multiplex PCR, and its TCRdb copy is limited to in-frame clones, with some not included. The top ten clones hold more than 3.5% of a sample with roughly 160,000 clones, roughly 80% of them seen once. CDR1 is SQVTM, CDR2 ANQGSEA, per germline. The CDR3 runs 14 residues. V lost 0 bases and J lost 8, with 16 bases in between. The J gene is TRBJ1-2, the V gene TRBV29-1; D might be TRBD1 (5 bases). The sequence derives from a man aged 40-55 years in good health and CMV-seronegative. Specimen: PBMCs. The CDR3 sequence: CSVEDRGWGEGYTF. In nucleotides, the CDR3 is TGCAGCGTTGAAGATCGAGGTTGGGGGGAAGGCTACACCTTC.